This T cell receptor (beta chain) stems from a study of blood T cell repertoires in COVID-19. The V gene lost 4 bases and the J gene lost 0 bases, with 7 bases spanning the gap. Germline V gene lookup returns CDR1 LNHDA and CDR2 SQIVND (reference sequence). The CDR3 spans 14 residues. Authors' analysis steps: Reference gene primer amplification in the assay estimated nucleated cell counts. The assay was immunoSEQ multiplex PCR, and TCRdb's table has in-frame clones only and misses some. Clone size and the V and J calls come from that table; the DNA yielded D and trimming. This sample has around 130,000 clones; roughly 86% occur once, and the top ten carry about a sixth.

This chain joins TRBV19 and TRBJ1-5; the D is unclear. The sequence was obtained from a woman aged 50 to 60 who had recovered from COVID-19. The sample was peripheral blood. This CDR3 reads CASSNRDSNQPQHF. The CDR3 nucleotides read TGTGCCAGTAGTAACCGGGATAGCAATCAGCCCCAGCATTTT.